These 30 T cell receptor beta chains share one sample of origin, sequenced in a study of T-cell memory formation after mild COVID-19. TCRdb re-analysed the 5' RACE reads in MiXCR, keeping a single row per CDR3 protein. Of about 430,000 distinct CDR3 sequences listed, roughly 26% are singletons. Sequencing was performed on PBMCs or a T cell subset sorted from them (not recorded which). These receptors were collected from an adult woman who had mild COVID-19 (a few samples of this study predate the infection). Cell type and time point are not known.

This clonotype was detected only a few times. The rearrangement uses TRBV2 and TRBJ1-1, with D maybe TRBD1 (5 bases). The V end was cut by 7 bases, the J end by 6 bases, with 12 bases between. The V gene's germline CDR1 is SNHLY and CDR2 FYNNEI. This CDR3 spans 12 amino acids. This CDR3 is CASKERGPEAFF. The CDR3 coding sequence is TGTGCCAGCAAAGAGAGGGGCCCTGAAGCTTTCTTT.

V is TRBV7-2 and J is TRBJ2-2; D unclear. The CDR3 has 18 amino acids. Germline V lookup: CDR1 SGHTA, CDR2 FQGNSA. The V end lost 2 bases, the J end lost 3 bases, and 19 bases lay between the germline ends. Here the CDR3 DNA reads TGTGCCAGCAGCTTAAGCCCACGGGTGGTGACCGACACCGGGGAGCTGTTTTTT. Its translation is CASSLSPRVVTDTGELFF. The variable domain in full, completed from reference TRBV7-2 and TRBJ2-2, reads GAGVSQSPSNKVTEKGKDVELRCDPISGHTALYWYRQSLGQGLEFLIYFQGNSAPDKSGLPSDRFSAERTGGSVSTLTIQRTQQEDSAVYLCASSLSPRVVTDTGELFFGEGSRLTVL.

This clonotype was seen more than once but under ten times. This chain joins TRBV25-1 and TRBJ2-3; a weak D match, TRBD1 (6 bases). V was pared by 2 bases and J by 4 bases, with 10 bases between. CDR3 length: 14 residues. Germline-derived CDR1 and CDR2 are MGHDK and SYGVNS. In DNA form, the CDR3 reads TGTGCCAGCAGTGAAGGCAGGGGCGCAGATACGCAGTATTTT. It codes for CASSEGRGADTQYF.

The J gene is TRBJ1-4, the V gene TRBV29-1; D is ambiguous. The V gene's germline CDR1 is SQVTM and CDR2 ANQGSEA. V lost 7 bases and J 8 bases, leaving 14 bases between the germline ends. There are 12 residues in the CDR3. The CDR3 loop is CSAPTPGEKLFF. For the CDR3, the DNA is TGCAGCGCGCCGACCCCGGGGGAAAAACTGTTTTTT.

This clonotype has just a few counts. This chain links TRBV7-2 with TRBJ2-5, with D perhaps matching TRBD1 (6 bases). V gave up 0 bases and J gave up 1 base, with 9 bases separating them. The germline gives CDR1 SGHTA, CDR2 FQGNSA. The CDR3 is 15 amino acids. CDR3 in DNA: TGTGCCAGCAGCTTAGCGCGACAGGTCCAAGAGACCCAGTACTTC. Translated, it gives CASSLARQVQETQYF.

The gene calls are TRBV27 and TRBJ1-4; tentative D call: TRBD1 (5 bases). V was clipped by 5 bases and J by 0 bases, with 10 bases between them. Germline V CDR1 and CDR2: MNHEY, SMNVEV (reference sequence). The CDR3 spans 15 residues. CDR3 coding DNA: TGTGCCAGCAGTCCCAGGGTTCCAACTAATGAAAAACTGTTTTTT. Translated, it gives CASSPRVPTNEKLFF.

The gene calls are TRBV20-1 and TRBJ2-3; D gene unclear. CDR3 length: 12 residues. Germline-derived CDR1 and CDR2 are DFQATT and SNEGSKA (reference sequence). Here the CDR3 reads CSVSRGTDTQYF. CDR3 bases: TGCAGCGTCTCTAGGGGCACAGATACGCAGTATTTT.

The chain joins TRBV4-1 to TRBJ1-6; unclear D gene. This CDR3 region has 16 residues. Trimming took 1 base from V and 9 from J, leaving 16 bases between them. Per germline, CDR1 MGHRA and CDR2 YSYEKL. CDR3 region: CASSQVVGSLVSPLHF. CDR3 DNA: TGCGCCAGCAGCCAAGTTGTCGGGAGCTTGGTTTCACCCCTCCACTTT.

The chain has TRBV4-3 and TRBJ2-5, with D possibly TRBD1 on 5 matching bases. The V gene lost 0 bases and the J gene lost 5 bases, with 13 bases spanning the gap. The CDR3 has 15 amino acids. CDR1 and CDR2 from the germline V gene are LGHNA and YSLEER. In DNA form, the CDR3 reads TGCGCCAGCAGCCAAGATTTTGCAGGGAAGGAGACCCAGTACTTC. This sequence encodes CASSQDFAGKETQYF.

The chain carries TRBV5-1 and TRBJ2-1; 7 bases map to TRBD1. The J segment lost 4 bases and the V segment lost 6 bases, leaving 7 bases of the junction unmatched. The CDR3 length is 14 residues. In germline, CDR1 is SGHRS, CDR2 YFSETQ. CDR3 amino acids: CASKSGQAYNEQFF. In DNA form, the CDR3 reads TGCGCCAGCAAATCCGGACAGGCGTACAATGAGCAGTTCTTC.

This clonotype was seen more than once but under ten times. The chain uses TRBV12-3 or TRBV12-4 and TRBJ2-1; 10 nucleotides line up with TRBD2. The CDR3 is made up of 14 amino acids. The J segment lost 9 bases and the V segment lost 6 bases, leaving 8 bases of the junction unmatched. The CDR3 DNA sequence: TGTGCCAGCAGAGTCAGCGGGAGGGCCCCTGAGCAGTTCTTC. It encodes CASRVSGRAPEQFF.

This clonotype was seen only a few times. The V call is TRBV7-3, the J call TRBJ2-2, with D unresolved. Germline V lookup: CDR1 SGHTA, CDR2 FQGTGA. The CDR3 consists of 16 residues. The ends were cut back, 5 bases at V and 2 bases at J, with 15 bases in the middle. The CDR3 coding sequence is TGTGCCAGCAGCCCCTCTATGGGTTACAACACCGGGGAGCTGTTTTTT. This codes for CASSPSMGYNTGELFF.

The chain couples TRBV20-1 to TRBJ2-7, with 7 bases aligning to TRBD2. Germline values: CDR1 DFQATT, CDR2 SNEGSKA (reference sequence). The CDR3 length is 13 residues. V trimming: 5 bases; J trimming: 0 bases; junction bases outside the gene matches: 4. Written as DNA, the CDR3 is TGCAGTGCTGAGGGGAGGGTCTCCTACGAGCAGTACTTC. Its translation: CSAEGRVSYEQYF.

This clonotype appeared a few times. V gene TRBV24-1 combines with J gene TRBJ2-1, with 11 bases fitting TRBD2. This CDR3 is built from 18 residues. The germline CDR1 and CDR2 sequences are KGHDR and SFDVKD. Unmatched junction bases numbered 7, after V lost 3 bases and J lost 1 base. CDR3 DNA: TGTGCCACCAGTGATGGTCCTACTAGCGGGGGATCCTACAATGAGCAGTTCTTC. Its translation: CATSDGPTSGGSYNEQFF.

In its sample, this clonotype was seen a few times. The CDR3 nucleotides are TGCGCCAGCAGCTCAGGGGCCCACGGGGGAGAGACCCAGTACTTC. It encodes CASSSGAHGGETQYF. This chain connects TRBV5-1 to TRBJ2-5; D might be TRBD1 or TRBD2, each matching 6 bases. Germline V gives CDR1 SGHRS, CDR2 YFSETQ. V lost 3 bases and J lost 4, with 16 bases in between. The length of the CDR3 is 15 residues.

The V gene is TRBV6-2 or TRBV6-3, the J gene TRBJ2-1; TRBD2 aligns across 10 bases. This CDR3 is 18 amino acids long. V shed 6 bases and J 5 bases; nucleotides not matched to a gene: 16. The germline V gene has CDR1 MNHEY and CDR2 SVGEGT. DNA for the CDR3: TGTGCCAGCAGCGACCCCAAGAGCGGGAGGGTGAGGAACAATGAGCAGTTCTTC. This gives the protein CASSDPKSGRVRNNEQFF.

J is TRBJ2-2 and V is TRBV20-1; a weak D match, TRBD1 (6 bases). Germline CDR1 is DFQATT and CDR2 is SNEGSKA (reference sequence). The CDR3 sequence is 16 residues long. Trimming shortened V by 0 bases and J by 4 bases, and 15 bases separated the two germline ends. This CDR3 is CSARDWDNLFTGELFF. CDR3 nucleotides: TGCAGTGCTAGAGACTGGGACAACCTCTTCACCGGGGAGCTGTTTTTT.

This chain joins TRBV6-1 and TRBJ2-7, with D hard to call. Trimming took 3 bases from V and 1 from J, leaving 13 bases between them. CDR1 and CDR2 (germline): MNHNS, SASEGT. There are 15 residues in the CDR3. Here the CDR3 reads CASSDSRAQSYEQYF. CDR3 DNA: TGTGCCAGCAGTGACAGCCGGGCCCAATCCTACGAGCAGTACTTC.

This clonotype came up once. CDR3 protein: CSVQEEGGTGNQPQHF. CDR3 DNA sequence: TGCAGTGTACAAGAAGAAGGGGGAACAGGCAATCAGCCCCAGCATTTT. The rearrangement joins TRBV20-1 to TRBJ1-5; a weak D match, TRBD1 (6 bases). This CDR3 contains 16 residues. Germline assignment: CDR1 DFQATT and CDR2 SNEGSKA (reference sequence). The V gene lost 7 bases and the J gene lost 2 bases, with 21 bases spanning the gap.

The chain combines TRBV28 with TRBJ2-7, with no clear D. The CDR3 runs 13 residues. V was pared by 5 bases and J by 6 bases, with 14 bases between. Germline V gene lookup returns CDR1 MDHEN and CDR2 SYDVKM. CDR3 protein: CASSPRPTGEQYF. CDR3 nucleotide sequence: TGTGCCAGCAGTCCTAGACCGACCGGCGAGCAGTACTTC.

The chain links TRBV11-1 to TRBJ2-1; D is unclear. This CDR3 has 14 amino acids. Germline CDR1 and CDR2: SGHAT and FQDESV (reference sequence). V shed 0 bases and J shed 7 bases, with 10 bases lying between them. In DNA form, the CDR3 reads TGTGCCAGCAGCTTAGCTCTACAAGAGAATGAGCAGTTCTTC. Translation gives CASSLALQENEQFF.

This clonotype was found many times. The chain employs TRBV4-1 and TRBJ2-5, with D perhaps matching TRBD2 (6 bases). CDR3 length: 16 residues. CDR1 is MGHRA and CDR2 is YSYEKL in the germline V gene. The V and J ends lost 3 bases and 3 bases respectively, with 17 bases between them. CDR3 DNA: TGCGCCAGCAGCCAGCTGAGCGGGCTTGATAAAGAGACCCAGTACTTC. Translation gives CASSQLSGLDKETQYF.

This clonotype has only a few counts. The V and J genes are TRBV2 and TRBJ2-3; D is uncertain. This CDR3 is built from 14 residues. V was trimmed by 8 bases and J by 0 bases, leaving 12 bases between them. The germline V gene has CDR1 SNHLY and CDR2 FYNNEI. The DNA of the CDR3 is TGTGCCAGCTCAAGCAAGTGGAGCACAGATACGCAGTATTTT. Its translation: CASSSKWSTDTQYF.

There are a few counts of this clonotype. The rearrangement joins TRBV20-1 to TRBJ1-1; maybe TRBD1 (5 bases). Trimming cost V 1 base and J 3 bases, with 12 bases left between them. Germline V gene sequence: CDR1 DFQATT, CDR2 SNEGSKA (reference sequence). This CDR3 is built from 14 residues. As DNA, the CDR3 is TGCAGTGCTAGAGTCGACCAGGGATACACTGAAGCTTTCTTT. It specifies CSARVDQGYTEAFF.

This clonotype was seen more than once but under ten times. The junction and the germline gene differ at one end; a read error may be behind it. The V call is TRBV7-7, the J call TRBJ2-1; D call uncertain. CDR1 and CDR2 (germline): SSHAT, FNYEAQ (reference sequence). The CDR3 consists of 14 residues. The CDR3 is CASSLGPGGYEQFF. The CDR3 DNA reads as TGTGCTAGCAGCTTGGGCCCCGGCGGCTATGAGCAGTTCTTC. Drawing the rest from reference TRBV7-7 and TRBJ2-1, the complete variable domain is GAGVSQSPRYKVTKRGQDVTLRCDPISSHATLYWYQQALGQGPEFLTYFNYEAQPDKSGLPSDRFSAERPEGSISTLTIQRTEQRDSAMYRCASSLGPGGYEQFFGPGTRLTVL.

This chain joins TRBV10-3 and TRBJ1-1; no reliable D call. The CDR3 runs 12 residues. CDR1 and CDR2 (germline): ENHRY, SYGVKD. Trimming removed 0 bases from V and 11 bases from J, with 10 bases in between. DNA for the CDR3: TGTGCCATCAGTGAGTCTAACGGCCTGGCTTTCTTT. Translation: CAISESNGLAFF.

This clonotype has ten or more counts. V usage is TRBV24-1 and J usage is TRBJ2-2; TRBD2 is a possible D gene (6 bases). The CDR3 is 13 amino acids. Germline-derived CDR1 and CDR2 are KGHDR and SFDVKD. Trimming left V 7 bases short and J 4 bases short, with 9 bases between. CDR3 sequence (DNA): TGTGCCACCAGACCCGGGGGCACCGGGGAGCTGTTTTTT. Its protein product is CATRPGGTGELFF.

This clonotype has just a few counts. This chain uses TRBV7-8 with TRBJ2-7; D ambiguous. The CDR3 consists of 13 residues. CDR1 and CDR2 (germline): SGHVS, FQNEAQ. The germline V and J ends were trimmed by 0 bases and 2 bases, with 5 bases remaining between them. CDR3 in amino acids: CASSLALPYEQYF. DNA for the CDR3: TGTGCCAGCAGCTTAGCGCTCCCCTACGAGCAGTACTTC.

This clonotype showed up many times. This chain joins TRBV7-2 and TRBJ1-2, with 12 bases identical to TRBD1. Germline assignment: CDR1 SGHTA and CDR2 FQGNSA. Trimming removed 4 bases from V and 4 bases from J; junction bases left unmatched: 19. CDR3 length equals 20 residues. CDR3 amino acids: CASSYLLGPGQGALTYGYTF. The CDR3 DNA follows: TGTGCCAGCAGCTACCTGTTGGGGCCGGGACAGGGGGCGTTGACCTATGGCTACACCTTC.

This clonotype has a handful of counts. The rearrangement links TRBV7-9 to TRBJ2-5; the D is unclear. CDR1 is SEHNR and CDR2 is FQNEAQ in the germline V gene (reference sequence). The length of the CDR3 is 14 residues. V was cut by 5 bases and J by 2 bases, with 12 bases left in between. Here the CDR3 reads CASSRSTPQETQYF. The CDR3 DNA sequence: TGTGCCAGCAGCCGGTCGACACCTCAAGAGACCCAGTACTTC.